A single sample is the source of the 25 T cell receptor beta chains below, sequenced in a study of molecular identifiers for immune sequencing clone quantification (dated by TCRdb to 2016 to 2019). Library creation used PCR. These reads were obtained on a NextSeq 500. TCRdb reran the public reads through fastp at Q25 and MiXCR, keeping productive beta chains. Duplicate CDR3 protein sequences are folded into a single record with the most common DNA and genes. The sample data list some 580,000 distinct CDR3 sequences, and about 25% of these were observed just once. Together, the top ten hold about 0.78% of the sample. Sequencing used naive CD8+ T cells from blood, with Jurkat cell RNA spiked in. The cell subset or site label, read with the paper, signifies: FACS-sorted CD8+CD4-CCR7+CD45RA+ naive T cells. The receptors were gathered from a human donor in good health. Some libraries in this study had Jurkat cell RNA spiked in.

The CDR3 protein is CASSLGRESIYEQYF. Here the CDR3 DNA reads TGTGCCAGCAGCTTAGGGCGGGAGAGCATCTACGAGCAGTACTTC. V is TRBV7-2 and J is TRBJ2-7; 7 nucleotides agree with TRBD2. CDR1 and CDR2 (germline): SGHTA, FQGNSA. There are 15 residues in the CDR3. V lost 1 base and J lost 3; bases outside the gene matches: 6.

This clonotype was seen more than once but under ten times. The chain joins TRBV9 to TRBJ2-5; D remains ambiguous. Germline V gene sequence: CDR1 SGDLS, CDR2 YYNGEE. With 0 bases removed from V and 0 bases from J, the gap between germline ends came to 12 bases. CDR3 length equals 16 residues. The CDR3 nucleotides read TGTGCCAGCAGCGTAGATGGGTCGATGTACCAAGAGACCCAGTACTTC. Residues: CASSVDGSMYQETQYF.

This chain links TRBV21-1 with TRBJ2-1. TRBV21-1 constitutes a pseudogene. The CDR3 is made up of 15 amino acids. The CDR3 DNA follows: TGTGCCAGCAGCCTACTCACCACCCGTTACAATGAGCAGTTCTTC. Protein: CASSLLTTRYNEQFF.

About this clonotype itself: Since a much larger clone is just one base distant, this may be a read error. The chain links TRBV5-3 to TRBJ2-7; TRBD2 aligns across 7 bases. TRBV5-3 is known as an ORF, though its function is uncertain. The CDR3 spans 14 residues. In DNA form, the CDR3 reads TGTGCCAGCAGCCTAGGACTAGGATACTACGAGCGGTACTTC. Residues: CASSLGLGYYERYF.

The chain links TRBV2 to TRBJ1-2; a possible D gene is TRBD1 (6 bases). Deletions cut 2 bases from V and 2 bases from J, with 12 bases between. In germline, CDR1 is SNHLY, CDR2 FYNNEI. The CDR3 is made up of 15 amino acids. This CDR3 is CASSEFGGLNYGYTF. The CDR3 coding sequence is TGTGCCAGCAGTGAATTTGGGGGCCTAAACTATGGCTACACCTTC. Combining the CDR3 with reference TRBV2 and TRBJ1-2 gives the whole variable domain EPEVTQTPSHQVTQMGQEVILRCVPISNHLYFYWYRQILGQKVEFLVSFYNNEISEKSEIFDDQFSVERPDGSNFTLKIRSTKLEDSAMYFCASSEFGGLNYGYTFGSGTRLTVV.

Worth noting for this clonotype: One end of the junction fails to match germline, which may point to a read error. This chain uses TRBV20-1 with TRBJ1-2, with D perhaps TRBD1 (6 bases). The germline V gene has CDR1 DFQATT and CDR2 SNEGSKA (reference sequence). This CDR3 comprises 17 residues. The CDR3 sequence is CSATNAGRGALNYGFTF. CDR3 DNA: TGCAGTGCTACGAATGCGGGACGGGGGGCCCTCAACTATGGCTTCACCTTC.

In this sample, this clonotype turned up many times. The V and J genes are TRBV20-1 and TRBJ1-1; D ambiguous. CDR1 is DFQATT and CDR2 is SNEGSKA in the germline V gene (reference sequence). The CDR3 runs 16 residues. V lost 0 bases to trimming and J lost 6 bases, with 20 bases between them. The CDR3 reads CSARDQAAGTLAEAFF. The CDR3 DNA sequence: TGCAGTGCTAGAGATCAGGCGGCAGGAACACTGGCTGAAGCTTTCTTT.

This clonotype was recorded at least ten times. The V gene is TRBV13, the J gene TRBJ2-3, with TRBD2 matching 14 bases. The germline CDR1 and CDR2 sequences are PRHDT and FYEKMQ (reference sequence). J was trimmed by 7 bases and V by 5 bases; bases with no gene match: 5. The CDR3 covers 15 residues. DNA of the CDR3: TGTGCCAGCAGCCCCGGACTAGCGGGGGGTTATACGCAGTATTTT. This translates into CASSPGLAGGYTQYF. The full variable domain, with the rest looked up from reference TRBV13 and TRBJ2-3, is AAGVIQSPRHLIKEKRETATLKCYPIPRHDTVYWYQQGPGQDPQFLISFYEKMQSDKGSIPDRFSAQQFSDYHSELNMSSLELGDSALYFCASSPGLAGGYTQYFGPGTRLTVL.

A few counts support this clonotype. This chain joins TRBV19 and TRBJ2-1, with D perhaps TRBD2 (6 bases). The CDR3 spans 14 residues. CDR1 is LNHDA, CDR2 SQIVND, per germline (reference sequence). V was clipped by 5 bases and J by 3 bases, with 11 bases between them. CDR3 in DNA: TGTGCCAGTAGTTGGGGACTGGACTACAATGAGCAGTTCTTC. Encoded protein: CASSWGLDYNEQFF.

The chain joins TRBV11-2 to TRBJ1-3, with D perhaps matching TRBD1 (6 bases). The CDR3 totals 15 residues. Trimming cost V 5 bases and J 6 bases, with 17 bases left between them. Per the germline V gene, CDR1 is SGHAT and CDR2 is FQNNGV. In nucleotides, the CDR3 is TGTGCCAGCAGCCCCCGGGGGGGGGGCGAAAACACCATATATTTT. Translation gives CASSPRGGGENTIYF. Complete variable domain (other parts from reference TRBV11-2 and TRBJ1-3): EAGVAQSPRYKIIEKRQSVAFWCNPISGHATLYWYQQILGQGPKLLIQFQNNGVVDDSQLPKDRFSAERLKGVDSTLKIQPAKLEDSAVYLCASSPRGGGENTIYFGEGSWLTVV.

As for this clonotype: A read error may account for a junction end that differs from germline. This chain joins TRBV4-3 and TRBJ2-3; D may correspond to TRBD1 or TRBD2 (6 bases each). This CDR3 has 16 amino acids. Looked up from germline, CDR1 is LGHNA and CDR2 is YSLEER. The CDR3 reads CASSQDGFGGADTQYF. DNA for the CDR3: TGCGCCAGCAGCCAAGATGGGTTCGGGGGCGCAGACACGCAGTATTTT.

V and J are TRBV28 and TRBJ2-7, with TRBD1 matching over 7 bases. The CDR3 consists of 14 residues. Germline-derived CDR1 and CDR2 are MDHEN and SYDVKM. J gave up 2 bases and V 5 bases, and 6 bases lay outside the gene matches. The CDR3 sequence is CASSDLDRAYEQYF. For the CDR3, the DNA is TGTGCCAGCAGTGACCTAGACAGGGCCTACGAGCAGTACTTC.

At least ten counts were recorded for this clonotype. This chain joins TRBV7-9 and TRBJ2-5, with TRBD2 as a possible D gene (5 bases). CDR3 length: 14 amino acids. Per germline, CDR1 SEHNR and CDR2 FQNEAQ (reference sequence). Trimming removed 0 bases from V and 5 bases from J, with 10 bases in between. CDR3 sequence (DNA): TGTGCCAGCAGCTTAGCGGCGGAGGTGGAGACCCAGTACTTC. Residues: CASSLAAEVETQYF.

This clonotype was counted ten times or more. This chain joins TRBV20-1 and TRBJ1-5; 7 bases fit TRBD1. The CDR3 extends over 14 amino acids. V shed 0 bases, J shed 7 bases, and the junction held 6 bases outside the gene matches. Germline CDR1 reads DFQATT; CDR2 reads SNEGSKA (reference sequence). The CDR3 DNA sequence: TGCAGTGCTAGAGATCCCCTCAGGGGGCAGCCCCAGCATTTT. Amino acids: CSARDPLRGQPQHF.

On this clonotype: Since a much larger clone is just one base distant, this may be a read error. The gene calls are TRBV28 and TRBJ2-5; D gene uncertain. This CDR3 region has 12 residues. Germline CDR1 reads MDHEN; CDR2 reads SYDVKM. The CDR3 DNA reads TGTGCCAGCAGTCTTACACAAGAGACCCAGTGCTTC. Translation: CASSLTQETQCF.

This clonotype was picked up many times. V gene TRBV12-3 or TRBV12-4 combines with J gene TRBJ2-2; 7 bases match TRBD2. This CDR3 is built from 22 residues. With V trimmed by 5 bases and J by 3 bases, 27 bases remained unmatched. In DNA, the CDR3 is TGTGCCAGCAGTATTGGATTTGGGTCCACGACCAGCGAAGGGAGGGACACCGGGGAGCTGTTTTTT. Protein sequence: CASSIGFGSTTSEGRDTGELFF.

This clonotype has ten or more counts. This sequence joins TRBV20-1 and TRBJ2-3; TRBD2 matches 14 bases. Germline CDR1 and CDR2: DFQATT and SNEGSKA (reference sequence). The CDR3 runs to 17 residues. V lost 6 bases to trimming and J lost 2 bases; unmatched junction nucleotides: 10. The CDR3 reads CSATGTSGSRITDTQYF. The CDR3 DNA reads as TGCAGTGCGACCGGGACTAGCGGGAGTCGGATCACAGATACGCAGTATTTT.

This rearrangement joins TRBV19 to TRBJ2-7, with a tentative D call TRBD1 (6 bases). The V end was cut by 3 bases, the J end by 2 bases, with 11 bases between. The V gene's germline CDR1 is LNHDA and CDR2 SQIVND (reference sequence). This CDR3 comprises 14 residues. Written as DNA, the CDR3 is TGTGCCAGTAGTATCCGGGACAAGACCTACGAGCAGTACTTC. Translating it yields CASSIRDKTYEQYF.

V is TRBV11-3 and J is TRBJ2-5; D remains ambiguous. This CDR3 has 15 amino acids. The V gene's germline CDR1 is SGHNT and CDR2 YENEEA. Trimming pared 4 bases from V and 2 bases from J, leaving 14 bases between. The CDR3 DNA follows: TGTGCCAGCAGCTCCGGGTACACGGAACAAGAGACCCAGTACTTC. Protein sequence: CASSSGYTEQETQYF.

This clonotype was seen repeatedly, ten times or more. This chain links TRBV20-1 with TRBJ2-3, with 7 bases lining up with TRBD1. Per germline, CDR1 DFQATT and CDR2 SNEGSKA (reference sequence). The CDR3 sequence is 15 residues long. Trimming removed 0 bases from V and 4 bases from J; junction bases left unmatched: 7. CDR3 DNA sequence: TGCAGTGCTAGAGATCGGACAGGTCCCCCAGATACGCAGTATTTT. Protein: CSARDRTGPPDTQYF.

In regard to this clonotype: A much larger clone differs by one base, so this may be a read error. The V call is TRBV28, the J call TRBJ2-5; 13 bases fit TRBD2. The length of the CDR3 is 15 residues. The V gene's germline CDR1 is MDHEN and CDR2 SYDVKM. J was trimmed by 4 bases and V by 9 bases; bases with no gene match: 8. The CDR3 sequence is CARTGLAGVSETQYF. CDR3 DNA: TGTGCCAGAACCGGACTAGCGGGAGTCTCAGAGACCCAGTACTTC.

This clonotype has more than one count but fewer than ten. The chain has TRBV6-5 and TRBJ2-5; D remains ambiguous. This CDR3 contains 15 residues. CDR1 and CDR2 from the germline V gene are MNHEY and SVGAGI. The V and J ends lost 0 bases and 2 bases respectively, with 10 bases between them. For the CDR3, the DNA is TGTGCCAGCAGTTACTCGCTTTCCGGACAAGAGACCCAGTACTTC. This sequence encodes CASSYSLSGQETQYF.

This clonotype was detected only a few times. The CDR3 DNA reads TGTGCCAGCACCTCCGCGACCAACTACTACAATGAGCAGTTCTTC. Amino acids: CASTSATNYYNEQFF. The chain is built from TRBV7-8 and TRBJ2-1; D remains unclear. CDR3 length: 15 amino acids. Trimming left V 7 bases short and J 3 bases short, with 16 bases between. Germline V lookup: CDR1 SGHVS, CDR2 FQNEAQ.

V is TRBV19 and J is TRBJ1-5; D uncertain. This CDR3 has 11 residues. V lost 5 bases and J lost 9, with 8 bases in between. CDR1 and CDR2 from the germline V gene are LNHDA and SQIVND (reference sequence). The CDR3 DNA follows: TGTGCCAGTAGTGCAGTGGGGCCCCAGCATTTT. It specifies CASSAVGPQHF.

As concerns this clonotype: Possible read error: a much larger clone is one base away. For the CDR3, the DNA is TGCAGTGCTAGGGGGGGGTCGACAGGCCTTTCGTCTTACGAGCAGTACTTC. It is translated as CSARGGSTGLSSYEQYF. The V call is TRBV20-1, the J call TRBJ2-7; the D gene is possibly TRBD2 (7 bases). Germline CDR1 DFQATT, CDR2 SNEGSKA (reference sequence). V lost 3 bases and J 4 bases, leaving 25 bases between the germline ends. The CDR3 extends over 17 amino acids.